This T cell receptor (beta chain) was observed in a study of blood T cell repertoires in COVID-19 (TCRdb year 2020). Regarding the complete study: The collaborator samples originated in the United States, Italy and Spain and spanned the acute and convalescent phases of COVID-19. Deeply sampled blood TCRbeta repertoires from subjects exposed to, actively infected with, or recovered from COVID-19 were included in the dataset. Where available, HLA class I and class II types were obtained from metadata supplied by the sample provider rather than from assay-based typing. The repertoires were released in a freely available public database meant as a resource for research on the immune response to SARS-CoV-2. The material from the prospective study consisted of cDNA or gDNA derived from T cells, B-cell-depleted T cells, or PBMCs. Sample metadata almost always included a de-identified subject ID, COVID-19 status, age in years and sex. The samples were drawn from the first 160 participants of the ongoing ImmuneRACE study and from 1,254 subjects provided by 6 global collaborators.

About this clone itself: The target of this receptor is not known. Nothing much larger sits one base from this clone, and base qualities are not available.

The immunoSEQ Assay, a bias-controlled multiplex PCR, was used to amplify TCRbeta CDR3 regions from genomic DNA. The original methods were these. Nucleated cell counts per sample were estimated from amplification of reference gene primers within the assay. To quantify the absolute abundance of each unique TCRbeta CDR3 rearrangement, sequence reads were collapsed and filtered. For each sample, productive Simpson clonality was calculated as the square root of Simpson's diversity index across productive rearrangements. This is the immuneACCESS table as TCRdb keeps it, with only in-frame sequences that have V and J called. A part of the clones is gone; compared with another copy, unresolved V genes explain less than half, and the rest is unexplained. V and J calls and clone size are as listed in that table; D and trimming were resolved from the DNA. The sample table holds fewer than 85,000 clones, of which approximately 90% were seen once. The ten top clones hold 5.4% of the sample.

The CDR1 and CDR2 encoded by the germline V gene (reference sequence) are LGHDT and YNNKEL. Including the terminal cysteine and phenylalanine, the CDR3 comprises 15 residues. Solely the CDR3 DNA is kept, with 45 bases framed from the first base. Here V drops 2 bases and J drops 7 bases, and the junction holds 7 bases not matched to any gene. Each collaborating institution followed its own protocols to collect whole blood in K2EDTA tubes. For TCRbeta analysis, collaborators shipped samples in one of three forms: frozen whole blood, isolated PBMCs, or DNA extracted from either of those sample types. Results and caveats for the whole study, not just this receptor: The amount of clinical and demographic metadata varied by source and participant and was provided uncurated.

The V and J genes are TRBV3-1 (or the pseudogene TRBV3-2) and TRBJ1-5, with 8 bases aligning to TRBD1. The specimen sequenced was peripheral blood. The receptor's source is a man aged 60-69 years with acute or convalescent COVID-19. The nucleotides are TGTGCCAGCAGCCAAACCCCAGGGGGCGGCCAGCCCCAGCATTTT. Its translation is CASSQTPGGGQPQHF.